In its sample, the clone carrying this T cell receptor beta chain was seen a few times. Its specificity is unknown. The data originate from a study of post-analysis software for immune sequencing data. In germline, CDR1 is SGHAT, CDR2 FQDESV (reference sequence). This CDR3 is built from 18 residues. Trimming at V came to 4 bases and at J to 7 bases, leaving 14 bases not matched to a gene. Unique molecular identifiers were built into the TCR beta cDNA libraries. TCRdb itself ran the PCR reads through MiXCR, one entry per CDR3 protein. The sample lists more than 350,000 distinct CDR3 sequences, over 30% seen once, with 6% to 9% in the top ten. The study's findings and limits: The study found TRBV5-6, TRBV5-1 and TRBV20-1 among five or six TRBV segments more frequent in patients than controls. Those with multiple sclerosis, the patient group, showed significantly lower normalized Chao1 diversity than controls.

Sequencing was carried out using blood. This TCR derives from a girl aged 2 to 9 with multiple sclerosis. This chain connects TRBV11-1 to TRBJ2-1; TRBD2 agrees at 12 bases. This chain's CDR3 is CASSSRTSGGTPENEQFF. CDR3 sequence (DNA): TGTGCCAGCAGCTCCCGTACTAGCGGGGGGACCCCCGAGAATGAGCAGTTCTTC.